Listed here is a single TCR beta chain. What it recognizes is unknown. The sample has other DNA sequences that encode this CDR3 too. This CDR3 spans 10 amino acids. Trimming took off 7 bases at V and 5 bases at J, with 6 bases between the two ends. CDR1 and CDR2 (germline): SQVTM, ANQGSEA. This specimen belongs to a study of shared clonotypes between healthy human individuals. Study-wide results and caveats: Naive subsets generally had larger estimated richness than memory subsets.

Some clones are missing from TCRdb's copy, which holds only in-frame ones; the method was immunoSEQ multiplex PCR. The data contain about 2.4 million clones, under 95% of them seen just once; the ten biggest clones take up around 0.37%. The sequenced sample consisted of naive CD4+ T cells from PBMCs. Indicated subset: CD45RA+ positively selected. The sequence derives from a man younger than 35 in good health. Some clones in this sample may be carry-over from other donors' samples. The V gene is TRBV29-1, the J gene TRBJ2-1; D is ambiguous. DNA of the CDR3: TGCAGCGCCCGAAACAATGAGCAGTTCTTC. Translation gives CSARNNEQFF.